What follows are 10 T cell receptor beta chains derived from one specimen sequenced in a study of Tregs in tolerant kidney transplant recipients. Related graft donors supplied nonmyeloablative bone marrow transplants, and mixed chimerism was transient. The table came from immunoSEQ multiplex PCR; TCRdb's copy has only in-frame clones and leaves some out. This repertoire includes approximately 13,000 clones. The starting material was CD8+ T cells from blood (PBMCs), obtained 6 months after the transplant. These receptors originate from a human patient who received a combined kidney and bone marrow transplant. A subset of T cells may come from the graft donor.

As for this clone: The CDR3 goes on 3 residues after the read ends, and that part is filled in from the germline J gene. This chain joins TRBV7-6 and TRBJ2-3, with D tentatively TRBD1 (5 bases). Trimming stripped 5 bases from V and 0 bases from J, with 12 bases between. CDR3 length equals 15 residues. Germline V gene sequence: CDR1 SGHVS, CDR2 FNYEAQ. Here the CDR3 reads CASSRTQTSTDTQYF. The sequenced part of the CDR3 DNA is TGTGCCAGCAGCCGGACACAAACTAGCACAGATACG.

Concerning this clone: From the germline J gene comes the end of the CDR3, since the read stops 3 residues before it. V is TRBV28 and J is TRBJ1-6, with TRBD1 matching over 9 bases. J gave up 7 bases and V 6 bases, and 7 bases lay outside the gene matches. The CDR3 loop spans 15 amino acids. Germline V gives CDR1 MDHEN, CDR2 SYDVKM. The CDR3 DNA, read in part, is TGTGCCAGCAGCACCACCGGGACAGGGAATTCACCC. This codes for CASSTTGTGNSP. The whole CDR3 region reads CASSTTGTGNSPLHF.

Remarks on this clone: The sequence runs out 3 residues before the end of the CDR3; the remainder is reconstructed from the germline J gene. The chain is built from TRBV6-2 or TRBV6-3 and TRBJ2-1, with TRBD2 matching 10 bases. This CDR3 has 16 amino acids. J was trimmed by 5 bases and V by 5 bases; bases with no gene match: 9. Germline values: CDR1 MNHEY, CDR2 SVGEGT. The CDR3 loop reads CASSPRSGRADNEQFF. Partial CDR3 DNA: TGTGCCAGCAGTCCCCGCAGCGGGAGGGCCGACAATGAG.

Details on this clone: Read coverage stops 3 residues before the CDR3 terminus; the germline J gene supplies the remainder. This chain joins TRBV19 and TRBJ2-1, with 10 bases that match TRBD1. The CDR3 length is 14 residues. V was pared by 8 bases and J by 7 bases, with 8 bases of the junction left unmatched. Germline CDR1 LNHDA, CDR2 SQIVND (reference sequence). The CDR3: CASRGGTGVNEQFF. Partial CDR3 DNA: TGTGCCAGTCGGGGGGGGACAGGGGTAAATGAG.

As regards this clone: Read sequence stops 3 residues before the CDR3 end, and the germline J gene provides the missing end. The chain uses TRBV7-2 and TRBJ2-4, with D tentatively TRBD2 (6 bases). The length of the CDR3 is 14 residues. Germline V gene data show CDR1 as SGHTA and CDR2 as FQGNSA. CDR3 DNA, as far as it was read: TGTGCCAGCAGCTTAATCGGGGGAGGTTGGGGT. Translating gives CASSLIGGGWG. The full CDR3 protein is CASSLIGGGWGQYF.

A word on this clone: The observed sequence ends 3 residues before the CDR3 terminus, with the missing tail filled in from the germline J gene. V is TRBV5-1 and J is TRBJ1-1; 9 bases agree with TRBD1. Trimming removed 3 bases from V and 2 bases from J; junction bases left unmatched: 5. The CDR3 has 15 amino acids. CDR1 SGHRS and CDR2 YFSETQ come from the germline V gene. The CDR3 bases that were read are TGCGCCAGCAGCTCAGGGACAGGGACAAACACTGAA. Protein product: CASSSGTGTNTE. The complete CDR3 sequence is CASSSGTGTNTEAFF.

CDR3 sequence reads: CASSLPASGGVKDTQYF. The part of the CDR3 DNA that was read is TGTGCCAGCAGCTTACCGGCCAGCGGGGGGGTTAAAGATACG. V is TRBV7-8 and J is TRBJ2-3; 10 bases line up with TRBD2. Read data end 3 residues before the CDR3 end; the end is taken from the germline J gene. CDR3 length: 17 residues. Germline V gene data show CDR1 as SGHVS and CDR2 as FQNEAQ. V was clipped by 2 bases and J by 5 bases; unmatched bases: 10.

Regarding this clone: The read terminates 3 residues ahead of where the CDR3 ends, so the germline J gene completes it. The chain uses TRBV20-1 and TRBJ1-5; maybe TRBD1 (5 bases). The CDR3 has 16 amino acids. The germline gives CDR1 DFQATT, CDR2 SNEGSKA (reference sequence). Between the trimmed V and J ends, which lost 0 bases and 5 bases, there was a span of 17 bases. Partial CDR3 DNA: TGCAGTGCTAGAGAAGCGGGTCGGGGCCCATATCAGCCC. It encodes CSAREAGRGPYQP. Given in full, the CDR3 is CSAREAGRGPYQPQHF.

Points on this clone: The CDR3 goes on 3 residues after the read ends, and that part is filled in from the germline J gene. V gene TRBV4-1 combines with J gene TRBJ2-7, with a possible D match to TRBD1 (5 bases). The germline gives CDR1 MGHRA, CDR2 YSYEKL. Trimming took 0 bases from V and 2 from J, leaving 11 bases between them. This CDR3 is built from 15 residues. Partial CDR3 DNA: TGCGCCAGCAGCCAAGAATGGCAGGGAACCTACGAG. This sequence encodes CASSQEWQGTYE. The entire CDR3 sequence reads CASSQEWQGTYEQYF.

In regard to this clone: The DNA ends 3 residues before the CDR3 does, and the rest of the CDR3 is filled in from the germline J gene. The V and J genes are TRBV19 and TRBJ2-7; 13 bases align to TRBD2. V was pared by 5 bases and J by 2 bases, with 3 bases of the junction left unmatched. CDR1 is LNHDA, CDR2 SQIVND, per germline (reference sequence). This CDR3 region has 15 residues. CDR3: CASSVGLAGAYEQYF. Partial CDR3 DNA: TGTGCCAGTAGTGTCGGACTAGCGGGAGCCTACGAG.